The present T cell receptor beta chain was sequenced within a study of blood T cell repertoires in COVID-19. About the research overall: T cells, B-cell-depleted T cells, or PBMCs supplied cDNA or gDNA.

From germline, CDR1 is SGHVS and CDR2 FQNEAQ. This CDR3 is 13 amino acids long. Trimming cost V 5 bases and J 6 bases, with 12 bases left between them. Followed over time, Seattle patients had been enrolled while infection was active. Assay used: immunoSEQ multiplex PCR; TCRdb lists only in-frame clones, some missing. The profile shows 70,000 to 95,000 clones, more than 70% of them singletons. The sequenced material came from peripheral blood. The clonotype originates from a man aged 50 or older with COVID-19, enrolled during active disease. The chain uses TRBV7-8 and TRBJ2-3; D might be TRBD2 (5 bases). The CDR3, as DNA: TGTGCCAGCAGCCAGGCCCGGGGTGATACGCAGTATTTT. Amino acids: CASSQARGDTQYF.